This T cell receptor beta chain is drawn from a study of T cells in Graves' hyperthyroidism and ophthalmopathy. Amplification of TCR beta CDR3 regions used RNA as the template. The TCR CDR3 first-round RT-PCR relied on the HTBI primer set. Each CDR3 protein gets one entry after TCRdb re-called the multiplex PCR reads with MiXCR. The data contain roughly 570,000 distinct CDR3 sequences, about 15% of them singletons. Regarding the study as a whole: Most clonotypes expanded in thyroid above 0.001 were likewise present in blood.

Patients counted as stable if ophthalmopathy did not develop within 18 months. Among the patients, aged 18 to 65, hyperthyroidism was newly diagnosed and had lasted under 2 months. Fresh 10 ml peripheral blood yielded PBMCs. This clonotype has just a few counts. Its specificity is not known. This clonotype originated in a woman in her thirties with Graves' hyperthyroidism. Sequenced material: blood.

For the CDR3, the DNA is TGCGCCAGCAGCCAAGTTCCGGCGGCCGAAGGGAAGCAGTTCTTC. Translation gives CASSQVPAAEGKQFF. The chain is built from TRBV4-1 and TRBJ2-1; D gene ambiguous. Germline V CDR1 and CDR2: MGHRA, YSYEKL. The CDR3 loop spans 15 amino acids. V lost 1 base to trimming and J lost 11 bases, with 18 bases between them.